Below, one T cell receptor (beta chain) is given with its context. What it binds is unknown. Germline V lookup: CDR1 SGHNT, CDR2 YYREEE (reference sequence). This CDR3 spans 18 amino acids. This record comes from a study of T cells expressing NK-cell markers. Study overall: TCR beta repertoires came from sorted CD3+CD56+NKG2C+, CD3+CD56+NKG2C- and CD3+CD56-NKG2C+ T cells.

Findings of the study overall: Similarly, these clonotypes led the CD3+CD56-NKG2C+ fraction as well in a handful of donors. Certain NKG2C+ T cell clones were expanded, and their HCMV specificity remained unclear.

Researchers built TCR beta cDNA using 5'RACE template switching with UMIs. TCRdb re-called the 5' RACE reads, yielding one record per CDR3 amino acid sequence without DNA. There are 400,000 to 550,000 distinct CDR3 sequences in the sample, with more than 7% held by the top ten. This chain joins TRBV5-4 and TRBJ2-7; lacking DNA, the TRBD1 call made by TCRdb goes unchecked. Sample: blood T cells: a sorted CD56 or NKG2C T cell subset, CD4+ or CD8+ T cells, or bulk PBMC T cells (not recorded which). The sequence came from a woman aged 18-70 years in good health. The CDR3 protein is CASSLAYLGQGFGYEQYF.